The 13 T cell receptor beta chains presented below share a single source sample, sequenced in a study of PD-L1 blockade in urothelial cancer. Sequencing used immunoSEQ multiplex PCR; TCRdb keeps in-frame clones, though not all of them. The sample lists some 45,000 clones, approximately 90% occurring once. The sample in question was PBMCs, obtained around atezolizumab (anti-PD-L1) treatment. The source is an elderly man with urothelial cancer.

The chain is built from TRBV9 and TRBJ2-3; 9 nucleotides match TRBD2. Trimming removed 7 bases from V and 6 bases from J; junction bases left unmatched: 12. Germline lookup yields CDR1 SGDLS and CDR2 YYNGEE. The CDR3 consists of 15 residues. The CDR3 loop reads CASSLAGGPWDTQYF. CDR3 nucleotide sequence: TGTGCCAGCTCCCTGGCGGGAGGGCCATGGGATACGCAGTATTTT.

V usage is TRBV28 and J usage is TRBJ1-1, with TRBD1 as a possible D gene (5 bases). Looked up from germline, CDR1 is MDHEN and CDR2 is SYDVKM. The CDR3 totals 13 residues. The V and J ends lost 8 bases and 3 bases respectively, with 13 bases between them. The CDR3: CASVRGRYTEAFF. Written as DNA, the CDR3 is TGTGCCAGCGTGCGGGGGAGGTACACTGAAGCTTTCTTT. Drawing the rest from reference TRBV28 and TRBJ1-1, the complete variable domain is DVKVTQSSRYLVKRTGEKVFLECVQDMDHENMFWYRQDPGLGLRLIYFSYDVKMKEKGDIPEGYSVSREKKERFSLILESASTNQTSMYLCASVRGRYTEAFFGQGTRLTVV.

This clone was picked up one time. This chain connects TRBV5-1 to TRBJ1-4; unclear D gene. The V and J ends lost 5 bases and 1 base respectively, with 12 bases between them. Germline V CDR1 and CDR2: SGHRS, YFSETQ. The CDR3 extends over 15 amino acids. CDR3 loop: CASRIAGETNEKLFF. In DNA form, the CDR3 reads TGCGCCAGCAGGATTGCCGGTGAAACTAATGAAAAACTGTTTTTT. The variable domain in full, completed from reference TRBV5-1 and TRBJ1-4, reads KAGVTQTPRYLIKTRGQQVTLSCSPISGHRSVSWYQQTPGQGLQFLFEYFSETQRNKGNFPGRFSGRQFSNSRSEMNVSTLELGDSALYLCASRIAGETNEKLFFGSGTQLSVL.

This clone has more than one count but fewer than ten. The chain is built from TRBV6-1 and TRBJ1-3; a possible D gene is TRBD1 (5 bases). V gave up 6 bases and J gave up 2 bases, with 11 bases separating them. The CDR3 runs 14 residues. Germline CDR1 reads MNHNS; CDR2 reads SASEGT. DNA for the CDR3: TGTGCCAGCAGGCCGGTCAGGGCTGGAAACACCATATATTTT. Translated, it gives CASRPVRAGNTIYF.

The CDR3 nucleotides are TGCGCCAGCAGCCAAGATCGGGCCCTGGCCGGGACTTTCATCCAGTTCTTC. Its translation: CASSQDRALAGTFIQFF. The genes are TRBV4-1 and TRBJ2-1; perhaps TRBD2 as D (6 bases). The V and J ends lost 0 bases and 13 bases respectively, with 25 bases between them. The germline CDR1 and CDR2 sequences are MGHRA and YSYEKL. The CDR3 is 17 amino acids.

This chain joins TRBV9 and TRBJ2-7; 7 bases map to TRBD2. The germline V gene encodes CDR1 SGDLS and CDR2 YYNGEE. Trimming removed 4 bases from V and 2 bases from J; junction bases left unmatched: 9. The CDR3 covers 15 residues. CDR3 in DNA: TGTGCCAGCAGCCCCGGACTAGACCGTACCTACGAGCAGTACTTC. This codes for CASSPGLDRTYEQYF.

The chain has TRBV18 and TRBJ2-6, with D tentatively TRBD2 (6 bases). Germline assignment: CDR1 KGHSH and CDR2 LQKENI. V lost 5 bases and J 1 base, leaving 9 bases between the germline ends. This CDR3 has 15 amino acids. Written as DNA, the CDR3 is TGTGCCAGCTCAAAAGGAGGGTCTGGGGCCAACGTCCTGACTTTC. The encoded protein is CASSKGGSGANVLTF. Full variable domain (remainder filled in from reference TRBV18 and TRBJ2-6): NAGVMQNPRHLVRRRGQEARLRCSPMKGHSHVYWYRQLPEEGLKFMVYLQKENIIDESGMPKERFSAEFPKEGPSILRIQQVVRGDSAAYFCASSKGGSGANVLTFGAGSRLTVL.

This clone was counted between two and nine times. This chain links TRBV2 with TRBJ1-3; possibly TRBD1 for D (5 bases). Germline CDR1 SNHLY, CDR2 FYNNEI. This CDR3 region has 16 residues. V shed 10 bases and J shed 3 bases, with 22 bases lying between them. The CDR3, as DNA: TGTGCCACCTTTGGGGCCAAACGGGTTTTTGGAAACACCATATATTTT. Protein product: CATFGAKRVFGNTIYF.

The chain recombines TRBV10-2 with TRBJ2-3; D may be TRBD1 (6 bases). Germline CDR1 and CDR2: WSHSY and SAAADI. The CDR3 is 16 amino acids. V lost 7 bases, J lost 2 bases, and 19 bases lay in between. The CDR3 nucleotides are TGCGCCAGCAAGGGGGTAACGGGACGGCTCACAGATACGCAGTATTTT. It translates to CASKGVTGRLTDTQYF.

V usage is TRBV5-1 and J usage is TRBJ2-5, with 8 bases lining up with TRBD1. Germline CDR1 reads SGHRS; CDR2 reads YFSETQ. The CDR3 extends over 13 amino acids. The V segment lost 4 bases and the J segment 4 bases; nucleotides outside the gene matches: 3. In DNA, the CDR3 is TGCGCCAGCAGCGCGGACAGGGTAGAGACCCAGTACTTC. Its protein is CASSADRVETQYF.

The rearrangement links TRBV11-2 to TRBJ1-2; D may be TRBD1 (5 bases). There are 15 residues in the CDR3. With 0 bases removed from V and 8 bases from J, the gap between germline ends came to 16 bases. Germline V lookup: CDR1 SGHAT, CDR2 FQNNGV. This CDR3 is CASSLDRAGLGGYTF. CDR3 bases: TGTGCCAGCAGCTTAGATCGGGCAGGGCTTGGCGGCTACACCTTC.

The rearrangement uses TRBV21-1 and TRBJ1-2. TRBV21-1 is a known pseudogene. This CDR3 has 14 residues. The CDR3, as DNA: TGTGCCAGCAGCACCACCTACTGCCCGGAGGGCTACACCTTC. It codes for CASSTTYCPEGYTF.

The CDR3 here is CASSQEISGARETQYF. Written as DNA, the CDR3 is TGCGCCAGCAGCCAAGAAATCTCAGGTGCGCGTGAGACCCAGTACTTC. J is TRBJ2-5 and V is TRBV4-1; no firm D call. Trimming removed 0 bases at V and 5 bases at J, with 16 bases between. Germline values: CDR1 MGHRA, CDR2 YSYEKL. This CDR3 region has 16 residues.